The rows below give T cell receptor beta chains drawn from one sample of a study of T cells in Graves' hyperthyroidism and ophthalmopathy. TCRdb reanalysed the multiplex PCR reads using MiXCR and keeps one entry per CDR3 protein. Altogether hundreds of thousands of distinct CDR3 sequences are present, around a sixth being singletons, with the ten largest covering around 15%. Sample: blood. The receptors were sampled from a woman aged 45-59 years with Graves' hyperthyroidism that later progressed to Graves' ophthalmopathy. The CDR3 runs from the conserved cysteine through the conserved F or W. D genes are given only for firm matches. Clone size is shown for a subset of rows, as once, few, many or a class of expanded clone.

V,size,J,D,DNA,CDR3
TRBV20-1,few,TRBJ2-1,TRBD1,TGCAGTGCTAGAGATCTTGGGACAGGTGGTAATGAGCAGTTCTTC,CSARDLGTGGNEQFF
TRBV2,NA,TRBJ1-2,TRBD1,TGTGCCGGCAGCCAACAGGGGTATGGCTACACCTTC,CAGSQQGYGYTF
TRBV30,NA,TRBJ1-2,NA,TGTGCCTGGAGTGTACTCCTGCTTAAAGGCTACACCTTC,CAWSVLLLKGYTF
TRBV15,NA,TRBJ2-1,TRBD2,TGTGCCACCAGCTTCCGGGACTACTACAATGAGCAGTTCTTC,CATSFRDYYNEQFF
TRBV7-2,many,TRBJ1-1,NA,TGTGCCAGCAGCTTAGAGCTAGGGGTATACACTGAAGCTTTCTTT,CASSLELGVYTEAFF
TRBV20-1,NA,TRBJ1-2,TRBD1,TGCAGTGCTAATCTAGGGACAGGGGGCTATGGCTACACCTTC,CSANLGTGGYGYTF
TRBV10-1,many,TRBJ1-1,TRBD1,TGCGCCAGCAGTGGGACAGGGAGAACTGAAGCTTTCTTT,CASSGTGRTEAFF
TRBV30,many,TRBJ1-2,NA,TGTGCCTGGAGTAACTCAGCGGGCTACACCTTC,CAWSNSAGYTF
TRBV20-1,few,TRBJ2-1,TRBD1,TGCAGTGCTAGAGATCATGGGACAGGTGTCGGTACTGAGCAGTTCTTC,CSARDHGTGVGTEQFF
TRBV12-3/TRBV12-4,NA,TRBJ1-1,NA,TGTGCCAGCAGTCACCCCGGGACACCTTCTGAAGCTTTCTTT,CASSHPGTPSEAFF
TRBV29-1,NA,TRBJ1-1,NA,TGCAGCGTTGAAGGGGAAAGGAACACTGAAGCTTTCTTT,CSVEGERNTEAFF
TRBV27,NA,TRBJ1-5,TRBD1,TGTGCCAGCAGTCCGTCTCAGGGGGATAGCAATCAGCCCCAGCATTTT,CASSPSQGDSNQPQHF
TRBV16,many,TRBJ2-1,TRBD1,TGTGCCAGCAGCCAAACCGGGACAGGGATAGATGAGCAGTTCTTC,CASSQTGTGIDEQFF
TRBV7-9,few,TRBJ1-6,NA,TGTGCCAGCAGCTTAGACGGAGTGGGAGACTTCGGCAGAAATTCACCCCTCCACTTT,CASSLDGVGDFGRNSPLHF
TRBV6-1,many,TRBJ2-1,TRBD2,TGTGCCAGCAGGGGGCGGGGGGCCTACAATGAGCAGTTCTTC,CASRGRGAYNEQFF
TRBV7-2,once,TRBJ2-5,TRBD2,TGTGCCAGCAGCCCTGGGACTACTTGGGCGACCCAGTACTTC,CASSPGTTWATQYF
TRBV11-2,NA,TRBJ1-1,NA,TGTGCCAGCAGCTTAGATCTGGGCCTAGAAGCTTTCTTT,CASSLDLGLEAFF